Shown below are 22 T cell receptor beta chains from a single sample sequenced in a study of blood T cell repertoires in COVID-19. Clones were read by immunoSEQ multiplex PCR, and TCRdb kept only the in-frame ones, dropping some. The sample lists about 180,000 clones; 88% were seen once. Sequencing was performed on peripheral blood. Receptor source: a woman aged 25 to 39 with acute or convalescent COVID-19.

V gene TRBV27 combines with J gene TRBJ1-1; 7 nucleotides align to TRBD1. V was pared by 5 bases and J by 0 bases, with 6 bases of the junction left unmatched. The CDR3 contains 15 residues. The germline V gene encodes CDR1 MNHEY and CDR2 SMNVEV (reference sequence). CDR3 bases: TGTGCCAGCAGTCCCGGGACAGCCTTGAACACTGAAGCTTTCTTT. It is translated as CASSPGTALNTEAFF.

CDR3: CASSTGDEQYF. Written as DNA, the CDR3 is TGTGCCAGTAGTACAGGGGATGAGCAGTACTTC. The genes are TRBV19 and TRBJ2-7; D is perhaps TRBD1 (6 bases). The CDR3 covers 11 residues. Trimming took off 4 bases at V and 7 bases at J, with 8 bases between the two ends. CDR1 and CDR2 (germline): LNHDA, SQIVND (reference sequence).

This clone was found once. The chain has TRBV20-1 and TRBJ2-1; D remains ambiguous. The CDR3 runs to 11 residues. Germline lookup yields CDR1 DFQATT and CDR2 SNEGSKA (reference sequence). Trimming took off 3 bases at V and 6 bases at J, with 6 bases between the two ends. CDR3 nucleotides: TGCAGTGCTAGTCATGTCAATGAGCAGTTCTTC. Amino acids: CSASHVNEQFF.

This clone was seen only once. V and J are TRBV24-1 and TRBJ2-7, with 7 nucleotides matching TRBD2. The CDR3 has 13 amino acids. Germline CDR1 and CDR2: KGHDR and SFDVKD. V lost 6 bases and J lost 6; bases outside the gene matches: 7. This CDR3 reads CATSRAGVGEQYF. The DNA of the CDR3 is TGTGCCACCAGTCGCGCGGGAGTTGGCGAGCAGTACTTC.

This chain uses TRBV2 with TRBJ1-6, with D perhaps TRBD1 (6 bases). V shed 8 bases and J shed 5 bases, with 10 bases lying between them. The CDR3 sequence is 13 residues long. Germline V lookup: CDR1 SNHLY, CDR2 FYNNEI. The CDR3 bases are TGTGCCAGCTCAGGACAGAATAATTCACCCCTCCACTTT. This gives the protein CASSGQNNSPLHF.

V gene TRBV18 combines with J gene TRBJ2-1; possibly TRBD1 for D (6 bases). The CDR3 has 13 amino acids. From germline, CDR1 is KGHSH and CDR2 LQKENI. V lost 5 bases to trimming and J lost 5 bases, with 10 bases between them. CDR3 sequence (DNA): TGTGCCAGCTCATCGGACAGTAACAATGAGCAGTTCTTC. This sequence encodes CASSSDSNNEQFF.

The genes are TRBV24-1 and TRBJ2-7; possible D gene TRBD1, 6 bases. V was trimmed by 6 bases and J by 4 bases, leaving 15 bases between them. CDR1 KGHDR and CDR2 SFDVKD come from the germline V gene. The CDR3 contains 14 residues. In nucleotides, the CDR3 is TGTGCCACCAGTACCTCACGGGACACATACGAGCAGTACTTC. It codes for CATSTSRDTYEQYF.

This sequence joins TRBV5-6 and TRBJ1-6; D call uncertain. V was trimmed by 2 bases and J by 4 bases, leaving 7 bases between them. Per the germline V gene, CDR1 is SGHDT and CDR2 is YYEEEE. CDR3 length: 14 amino acids. CDR3 sequence (DNA): TGTGCCAGCAGCTTCGTTCAGTATAATTCACCCCTCCACTTT. This codes for CASSFVQYNSPLHF.

The gene calls are TRBV19 and TRBJ1-1; unclear D gene. Germline V lookup: CDR1 LNHDA, CDR2 SQIVND (reference sequence). The CDR3 sequence is 13 residues long. V lost 9 bases, J lost 4 bases, and 15 bases lay in between. CDR3 amino acids: CARGRSEGTEAFF. CDR3 DNA sequence: TGTGCCAGAGGACGGTCTGAGGGCACTGAAGCTTTCTTT.

The chain has TRBV5-1 and TRBJ2-1; D not resolved. Between the trimmed V and J ends, which lost 0 bases and 0 bases, there was a span of 19 bases. The germline CDR1 and CDR2 sequences are SGHRS and YFSETQ. The CDR3 has 19 amino acids. The DNA for the CDR3 is TGCGCCAGCAGCTTGGGATTCAGCCCTTTCCAGGTCTCCTACAATGAGCAGTTCTTC. Translation gives CASSLGFSPFQVSYNEQFF.

The V gene is TRBV27, the J gene TRBJ2-1; 7 bases match TRBD1. Unmatched junction bases numbered 16, after V lost 7 bases and J lost 7 bases. This CDR3 has 16 residues. The germline V gene encodes CDR1 MNHEY and CDR2 SMNVEV (reference sequence). The CDR3 region has the DNA TGTGCCAGCAAAATGATGATGGGACAGATTTGGAATGAGCAGTTCTTC. This translates into CASKMMMGQIWNEQFF.

J is TRBJ1-1 and V is TRBV18; maybe TRBD1 (5 bases). There are 14 residues in the CDR3. Germline assignment: CDR1 KGHSH and CDR2 LQKENI. Trimming shortened V by 0 bases and J by 5 bases, and 10 bases separated the two germline ends. CDR3 sequence (DNA): TGTGCCAGCTCACCACCAACAGGCAGGACTGAAGCTTTCTTT. It specifies CASSPPTGRTEAFF. Combining the CDR3 with reference TRBV18 and TRBJ1-1 gives the whole variable domain NAGVMQNPRHLVRRRGQEARLRCSPMKGHSHVYWYRQLPEEGLKFMVYLQKENIIDESGMPKERFSAEFPKEGPSILRIQQVVRGDSAAYFCASSPPTGRTEAFFGQGTRLTVV.

The chain joins TRBV6-4 to TRBJ1-2, with TRBD1 identical over 8 bases. This CDR3 has 13 amino acids. The V segment lost 5 bases and the J segment 5 bases; nucleotides outside the gene matches: 4. In germline, CDR1 is MRHNA, CDR2 SNTAGT. Here the CDR3 DNA reads TGTGCCAGCAGTCCGACAGGGGAATATGGCTACACCTTC. Translated: CASSPTGEYGYTF.

The V and J genes are TRBV5-1 and TRBJ2-3, with 8 bases matching TRBD1. The CDR3 loop spans 15 amino acids. V trimming: 4 bases; J trimming: 2 bases; junction bases outside the gene matches: 6. CDR1 and CDR2 (germline): SGHRS, YFSETQ. The CDR3 DNA reads as TGCGCCAGCAGCGGACAGGGTTCCACCACAGATACGCAGTATTTT. Its protein product is CASSGQGSTTDTQYF.

For this clone: A junction boundary mismatches the germline segment, possibly from a read error. The gene calls are TRBV9 and TRBJ1-2, with TRBD1 matching 9 bases. The length of the CDR3 is 12 residues. Germline V gene data show CDR1 as SGDLS and CDR2 as YYNGEE. The DNA for the CDR3 is TGTGCCAGCAGCTTTACAGGGGGCCCCGCCTTCTTC. Encoded protein: CASSFTGGPAFF.

V usage is TRBV18 and J usage is TRBJ1-4; D unresolved. This CDR3 has 14 amino acids. The V gene's germline CDR1 is KGHSH and CDR2 LQKENI. The ends were cut back, 4 bases at V and 1 base at J, with 7 bases in the middle. In DNA form, the CDR3 reads TGTGCCAGCTCACTTTACGGAACTAATGAAAAACTGTTTTTT. The encoded protein is CASSLYGTNEKLFF. The full variable domain, completed using reference TRBV18 and TRBJ1-4, is NAGVMQNPRHLVRRRGQEARLRCSPMKGHSHVYWYRQLPEEGLKFMVYLQKENIIDESGMPKERFSAEFPKEGPSILRIQQVVRGDSAAYFCASSLYGTNEKLFFGSGTQLSVL.

The rearrangement links TRBV28 to TRBJ1-1; D may be TRBD1 (5 bases). The CDR3 contains 13 residues. V was shortened by 7 bases and J by 1 base, with 10 bases between the two germline ends. Germline CDR1 and CDR2: MDHEN and SYDVKM. The CDR3 coding sequence is TGTGCCAGCATACCCAGGGAGAACACTGAAGCTTTCTTT. Translating it yields CASIPRENTEAFF.

A note on this clone: This same CDR3 is encoded by further DNA sequences in the sample. J is TRBJ1-2 and V is TRBV28; no reliable D call. V dropped 3 bases and J dropped 4 bases, with 6 bases sitting between them. The CDR3 has 12 residues. The V gene's germline CDR1 is MDHEN and CDR2 SYDVKM. CDR3 sequence: CASSLGGYGYTF. The CDR3 DNA follows: TGTGCCAGCAGTTTGGGAGGCTATGGCTACACCTTC.

The chain joins TRBV5-1 to TRBJ2-5, with 11 bases matching TRBD2. The CDR3 has 16 amino acids. V lost 2 bases to trimming and J lost 3 bases; unmatched junction nucleotides: 6. Germline lookup yields CDR1 SGHRS and CDR2 YFSETQ. CDR3 DNA sequence: TGCGCCAGCAGCTTACTAGCGGGAGCCCCGGAAGAGACCCAGTACTTC. Amino acids: CASSLLAGAPEETQYF.

The chain combines TRBV30 with TRBJ1-5, with a possible D match to TRBD1 (6 bases). Germline CDR1 reads GTSNPN; CDR2 reads SVGIG (reference sequence). Between the trimmed V and J ends, which lost 0 bases and 3 bases, there was a span of 9 bases. The CDR3 contains 14 residues. The CDR3, as DNA: TGTGCCTGGAGTGTGACAGGCAACAATCAGCCCCAGCATTTT. Protein sequence: CAWSVTGNNQPQHF.

In the case of this clone: Other DNA sequences in the sample encode the same CDR3. This sequence joins TRBV30 and TRBJ2-5, with 7 nucleotides matching TRBD2. CDR3 length equals 12 residues. Germline CDR1 and CDR2: GTSNPN and SVGIG (reference sequence). V lost 3 bases and J lost 4; bases outside the gene matches: 2. CDR3: CAWSGGGETQYF. CDR3 sequence (DNA): TGTGCCTGGAGCGGCGGGGGAGAGACCCAGTACTTC.

The V gene is TRBV5-1, the J gene TRBJ1-1, with D possibly TRBD1 on 5 matching bases. CDR3 length equals 16 residues. Germline V gives CDR1 SGHRS, CDR2 YFSETQ. Trimming removed 0 bases from V and 1 base from J, with 13 bases in between. The CDR3 sequence is CASSLGPGFGNTEAFF. Here the CDR3 DNA reads TGCGCCAGCAGCTTGGGCCCAGGGTTTGGGAACACTGAAGCTTTCTTT.